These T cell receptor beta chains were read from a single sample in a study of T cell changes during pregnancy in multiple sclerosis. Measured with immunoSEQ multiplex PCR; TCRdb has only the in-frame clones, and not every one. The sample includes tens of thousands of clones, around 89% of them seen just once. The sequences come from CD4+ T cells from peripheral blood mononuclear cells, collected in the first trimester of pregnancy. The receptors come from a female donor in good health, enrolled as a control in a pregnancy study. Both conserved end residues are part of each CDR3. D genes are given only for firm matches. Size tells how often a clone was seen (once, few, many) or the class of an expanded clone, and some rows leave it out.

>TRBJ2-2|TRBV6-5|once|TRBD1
TGTGCCAGCACTCCCGGACAGGGGGCTTCCGGGGAGCTGTTTTTT
CASTPGQGASGELFF
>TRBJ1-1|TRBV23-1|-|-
TGCGCCAGCAGTCAAGAGGGGAACACTGAAGCTTTCTTT
CASSQEGNTEAFF
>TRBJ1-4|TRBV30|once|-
TGTGCCTGGAGTGGGTTTGGGGGCGGGAATGAAAAACTGTTTTTT
CAWSGFGGGNEKLFF
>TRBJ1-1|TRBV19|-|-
TGTGCCAGTAGTCCAGGGTTCTGGGACACTGAAGCTTTCTTT
CASSPGFWDTEAFF
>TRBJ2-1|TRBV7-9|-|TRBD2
TGTGCCAGCAGCCCCGGACTAGCGGGATCCTACAATGAGCAGTTCTTC
CASSPGLAGSYNEQFF
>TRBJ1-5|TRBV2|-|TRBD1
TGTGCCAGCAGTGGGGACAGGGGTCAGCCCCAGCATTTT
CASSGDRGQPQHF
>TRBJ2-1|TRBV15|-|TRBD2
TGTGCCACCAGCAGCAGACTGGCGGGGGGCATCAATGAGCAGTTCTTC
CATSSRLAGGINEQFF
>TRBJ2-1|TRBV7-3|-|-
TGTGCCAGCCAGCGGTCCCCGAGCTCCTACAATGAGCAGTTCTTC
CASQRSPSSYNEQFF
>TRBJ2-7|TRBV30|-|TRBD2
TGTGCCTGGAGTGTACTTACTAGCGGAGCCTACGAGCAGTACTTC
CAWSVLTSGAYEQYF
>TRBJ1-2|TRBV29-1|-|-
TGCAGCGTGGCCCTCGGAGACTATGGCTACACCTTC
CSVALGDYGYTF
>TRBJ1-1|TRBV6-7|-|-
TGTGCCAGCAGTTACCCAAATTACTTACGGGGTGAAGCTTTCTTT
CASSYPNYLRGEAFF
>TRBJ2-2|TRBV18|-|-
TGTGCCAGCTCACCAGGCCCCAGTACCGGGGAGCTGTTTTTT
CASSPGPSTGELFF
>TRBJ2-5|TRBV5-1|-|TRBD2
TGCGCCAGCAAGTCTAGCGGGGGGGCCCAAGAGACCCAGTACTTC
CASKSSGGAQETQYF
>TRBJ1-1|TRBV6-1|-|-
TGTGCCAGCAGTGAATGGGGCCGGAACACTGAAGCTTTCTTT
CASSEWGRNTEAFF
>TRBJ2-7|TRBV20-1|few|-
TGCAGTGCATCAGACAGCGAGCAGTACTTC
CSASDSEQYF
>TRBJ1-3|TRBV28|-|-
TGTGCCAGCAGTGTACAGGGTTCAGGAAACACCATATATTTT
CASSVQGSGNTIYF
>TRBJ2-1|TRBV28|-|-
TGTGCCAGTCAGACTGGAAACTACAATGAGCAGTTCTTC
CASQTGNYNEQFF
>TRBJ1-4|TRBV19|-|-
TGTGCCAGTAGTATGGCGGTTAATGAAAAACTGTTTTTT
CASSMAVNEKLFF
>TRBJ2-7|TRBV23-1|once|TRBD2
TGCGCCAGCAGTCGCCGACCGCGACTACCACCGGGACTAGTGTCACACGAGCAGTACTTC
CASSRRPRLPPGLVSHEQYF
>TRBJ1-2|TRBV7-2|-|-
TGTGCCAGCAGCCCCTCGGGGGGAAACTATGGCTACACCTTC
CASSPSGGNYGYTF
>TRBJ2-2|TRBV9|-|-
TGTGCCAGCAGCGTTGGAGTTCCCACCGGGGAGCTGTTTTTT
CASSVGVPTGELFF
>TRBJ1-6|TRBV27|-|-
TGTGCCAGCAGCTTTGGATCAGGGGTAGATTCACCCCTCCACTTT
CASSFGSGVDSPLHF
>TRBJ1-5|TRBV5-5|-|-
TGTGCCAGCACTATCCATGGAGCCTCGAATCAGCCCCAGCATTTT
CASTIHGASNQPQHF